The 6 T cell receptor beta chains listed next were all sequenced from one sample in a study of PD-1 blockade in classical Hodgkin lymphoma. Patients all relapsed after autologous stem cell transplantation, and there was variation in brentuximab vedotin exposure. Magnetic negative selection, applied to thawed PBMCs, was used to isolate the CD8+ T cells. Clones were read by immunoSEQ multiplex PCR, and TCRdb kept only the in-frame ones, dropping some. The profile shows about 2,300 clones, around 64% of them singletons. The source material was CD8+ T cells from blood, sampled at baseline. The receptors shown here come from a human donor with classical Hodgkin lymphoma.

CDR3 loop: CASSPTLWDLNTEAFF. The CDR3 DNA reads TGTGCCAGCTCACCGACTCTCTGGGACCTGAACACTGAAGCTTTCTTT. This chain uses TRBV18 with TRBJ1-1, with D possibly matching TRBD1 (5 bases). Trimming removed 3 bases at V and 0 bases at J, with 14 bases between. Germline V gives CDR1 KGHSH, CDR2 LQKENI. The CDR3 contains 16 residues.

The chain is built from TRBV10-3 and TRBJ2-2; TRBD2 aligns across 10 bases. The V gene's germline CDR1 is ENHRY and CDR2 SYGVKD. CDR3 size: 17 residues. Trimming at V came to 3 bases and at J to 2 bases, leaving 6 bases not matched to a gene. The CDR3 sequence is CAISDVSGGTNTGELFF. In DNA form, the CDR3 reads TGTGCCATCAGTGATGTTAGCGGGGGGACTAACACCGGGGAGCTGTTTTTT.

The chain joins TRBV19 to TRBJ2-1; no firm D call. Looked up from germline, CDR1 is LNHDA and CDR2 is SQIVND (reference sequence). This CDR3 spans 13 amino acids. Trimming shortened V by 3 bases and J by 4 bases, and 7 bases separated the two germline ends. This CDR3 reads CASSIMVYNEQFF. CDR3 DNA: TGTGCCAGTAGTATTATGGTGTACAATGAGCAGTTCTTC. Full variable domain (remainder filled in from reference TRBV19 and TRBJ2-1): DGGITQSPKYLFRKEGQNVTLSCEQNLNHDAMYWYRQDPGQGLRLIYYSQIVNDFQKGDIAEGYSVSREKKESFPLTVTSAQKNPTAFYLCASSIMVYNEQFFGPGTRLTVL.

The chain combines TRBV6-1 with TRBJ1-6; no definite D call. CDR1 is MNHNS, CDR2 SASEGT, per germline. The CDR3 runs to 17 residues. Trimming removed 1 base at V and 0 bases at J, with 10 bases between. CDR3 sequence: CASSEGPFSSYNSPLHF. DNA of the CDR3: TGTGCCAGCAGTGAAGGGCCGTTTAGCTCCTATAATTCACCCCTCCACTTT.

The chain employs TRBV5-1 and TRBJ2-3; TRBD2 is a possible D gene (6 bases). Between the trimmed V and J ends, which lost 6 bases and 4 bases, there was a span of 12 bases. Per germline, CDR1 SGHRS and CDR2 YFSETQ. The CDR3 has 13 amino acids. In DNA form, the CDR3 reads TGCGCCAGCACCTCCCGGGGGTCAGATACGCAGTATTTT. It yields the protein CASTSRGSDTQYF.

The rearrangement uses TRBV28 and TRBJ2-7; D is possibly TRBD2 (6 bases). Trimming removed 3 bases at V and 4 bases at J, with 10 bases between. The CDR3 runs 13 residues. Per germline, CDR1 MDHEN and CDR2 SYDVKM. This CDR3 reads CASSFGDLYEQYV. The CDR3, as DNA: TGTGCCAGCAGTTTTGGGGACTTGTACGAGCAGTACGTC.